The 2 T cell receptor beta chains below were found in one sample sequenced in a study of shared clonotypes between healthy human individuals. Sequenced by immunoSEQ multiplex PCR; TCRdb stores in-frame clones only, minus some. Of about 1 million clones in the sample, about three quarters are singletons; the top ten hold approximately 1.3%. Source material: memory CD4+ T cells sorted from blood. Subset given: CD45RA-negative fraction. The source of these receptors is a man between 18 and 35 years old in good health.

The V gene is TRBV6-5, the J gene TRBJ2-2, with a weak D call TRBD2 (5 bases). Trimming took 5 bases from V and 7 from J, leaving 11 bases between them. The CDR3 covers 13 residues. In germline, CDR1 is MNHEY, CDR2 SVGAGI. Written as DNA, the CDR3 is TGTGCCAGCAGTCGGGGTTTTGGCGGGGAGCTGTTTTTT. Translated: CASSRGFGGELFF.

The genes are TRBV1 and TRBJ2-1; TRBD2, as called in the table, went unchecked against the DNA. TRBV1 is recorded as a pseudogene. CDR3 length: 18 amino acids. CDR3 sequence (DNA): TGCACCAGCAGCCAACAGACTACGACTAGCGGGGGCTACAATGAGCAGTTCTTC. This translates into CTSSQQTTTSGGYNEQFF.